This T cell receptor beta chain was observed in a study of cytomegalovirus exposure and HLA in healthy donors (dated by TCRdb to the late 2010s). Looking at the study overall: According to a later analysis, the approximately 120 validation repertoires were produced on the same platform as the approximately 600 repertoires of the first cohort. To predict cytomegalovirus infection status, the study brought together high-throughput TCR immunosequencing, statistical association of individual TCRs with disease status, and machine learning. The aim of the study was to test whether cataloging public T cell receptors could identify signatures of past pathogen exposure. In addition to the first cohort of 650 to 750 subjects, a separate validation cohort of over 90 different subjects was used. What the research found in general, with its limitations: Subsequent analysis determined that TCRs grouped into clusters in the first cohort also showed a tendency toward co-occurrence across the 120 validation repertoires, and 90% to 95% of cluster scores exceeded 0. The classifier was reported to diagnose cytomegalovirus status with high specificity and sensitivity in both the original cohort and the validation cohort. The study listed 150 to 200 TCR beta chains as associated with cytomegalovirus. It was suggested by the authors that the approach could potentially be generalized to other disease states and immunological phenotypes. Most TCR sequences were seen in very few donors, while some public TCRs were found in many individuals. The validation cohort had no HLA typing available for a later analysis, so co-occurrence within that cohort was assessed over all 120 repertoires. In vitro tests confirmed that a few of the cytomegalovirus-associated TCR beta chains recognize cytomegalovirus antigens.

The receptor library was made with the immunoSEQ multiplex PCR assay. As for the authors' bioinformatics: A statistical classification framework was built to diagnose cytomegalovirus status from the catalog of TCR beta chain sequences. The source is immuneACCESS, and TCRdb retained only in-frame sequences with V and J called. Part of the clones is not carried over; for the studies checked, unresolved V genes explain less than half of this, and the remainder is unexplained. V, J and clone size were drawn from that table, and D and trimming were deduced from the DNA. For this sample the table gives over 150,000 clones, of which 86% were detected only once. The ten most abundant clones make up about a fifth of the sample. V lost 0 bases and J lost 2 bases, and the count of bases not matched to a germline gene is 9. The CDR3 has 18 amino acids, counting the end cysteine and phenylalanine. The CDR3 DNA has 54 bases and is translated from base 1. For CDR1 and CDR2, the germline V gene (reference sequence) lists LNHNV and YYDKDF.

Comments on this clone: There is no known antigen for this receptor. Qualities for individual bases were not recorded, and no much larger clone is one base off.

Donors formed part of the validation cohort, which comprised about 120 subjects and was distinct from the first cohort of 690 or so subjects. The receptor was derived from a man younger than 30 in good health and CMV-seropositive. Rearrangement joined TRBV15 to TRBJ1-3, and TRBD1 aligns with 8 junction nucleotides. The material sequenced was PBMCs. CDR3 protein: CATSRDPGTGGPGNTIYF. In nucleotide form, the sequence is TGTGCCACCAGCAGAGATCCTGGGACAGGAGGACCTGGAAACACCATATATTTT. The entire variable domain, with the stretches around the CDR3 drawn from the reference TRBV15 and TRBJ1-3 proteins, is DAMVIQNPRYQVTQFGKPVTLSCSQTLNHNVMYWYQQKSSQAPKLLFHYYDKDFNNEADTPDNFQSRRPNTSFCFLDIRSPGLGDTAMYLCATSRDPGTGGPGNTIYFGEGSWLTVV.